A selection of T cell receptor beta chains follows, all from one sample in a study of blood T cell repertoires in COVID-19. Method: immunoSEQ multiplex PCR; TCRdb's copy keeps in-frame clones and lacks some. The sample records about 130,000 clones, approximately 84% being singletons. Sequenced input: peripheral blood. Receptors originate from a woman aged 25 to 39 who had recovered from COVID-19. Each CDR3 is given with its conserved first and last residue. The order of the fields is V gene, J gene, D gene, CDR3 protein, CDR3 DNA. The D gene is left open where the match is weak.

TRBV5-6,TRBJ2-1,TRBD2,CASSRASGGYNEQFF,TGTGCCAGCAGCCGTGCTAGCGGGGGCTACAATGAGCAGTTCTTC
TRBV6-2/TRBV6-3,TRBJ1-5,TRBD1,CASSYSTGGRNQPQHF,TGTGCCAGCAGTTACTCCACAGGGGGGCGCAATCAGCCCCAGCATTTT
TRBV5-4,TRBJ2-7,TRBD2,CASSFNGGRATYEQYF,TGTGCCAGCAGCTTTAACGGCGGGAGGGCTACCTACGAGCAGTACTTC
TRBV14,TRBJ2-5,TRBD1,CASSHGTVKETQYF,TGTGCCAGCAGCCACGGGACAGTAAAAGAGACCCAGTACTTC
TRBV19,TRBJ1-1,NA,CASRSLPGSDDEAFF,TGTGCCAGTAGGAGTCTCCCCGGGTCGGATGATGAAGCTTTCTTT
TRBV7-2,TRBJ2-3,NA,CASSSPRLRADTQYF,TGTGCCAGCAGCTCCCCCCGCCTGCGTGCAGATACGCAGTATTTT
TRBV11-1,TRBJ2-1,TRBD2,CASSRLAGLIFF,TGTGCCAGCAGCCGACTAGCGGGACTCATTTTCTTC
TRBV5-6,TRBJ1-2,NA,CASSLPRTTYGYTF,TGTGCCAGCAGCTTGCCTCGGACAACTTATGGCTACACCTTC
TRBV23-1,TRBJ2-5,NA,CASSQYPGGLYETQYF,TGCGCCAGCAGTCAATATCCCGGGGGTCTTTACGAGACCCAGTACTTC
TRBV7-9,TRBJ1-6,NA,CASSPLGGEGNSPLHF,TGTGCCAGCAGCCCCCTAGGGGGGGAGGGGAATTCACCCCTCCACTTT